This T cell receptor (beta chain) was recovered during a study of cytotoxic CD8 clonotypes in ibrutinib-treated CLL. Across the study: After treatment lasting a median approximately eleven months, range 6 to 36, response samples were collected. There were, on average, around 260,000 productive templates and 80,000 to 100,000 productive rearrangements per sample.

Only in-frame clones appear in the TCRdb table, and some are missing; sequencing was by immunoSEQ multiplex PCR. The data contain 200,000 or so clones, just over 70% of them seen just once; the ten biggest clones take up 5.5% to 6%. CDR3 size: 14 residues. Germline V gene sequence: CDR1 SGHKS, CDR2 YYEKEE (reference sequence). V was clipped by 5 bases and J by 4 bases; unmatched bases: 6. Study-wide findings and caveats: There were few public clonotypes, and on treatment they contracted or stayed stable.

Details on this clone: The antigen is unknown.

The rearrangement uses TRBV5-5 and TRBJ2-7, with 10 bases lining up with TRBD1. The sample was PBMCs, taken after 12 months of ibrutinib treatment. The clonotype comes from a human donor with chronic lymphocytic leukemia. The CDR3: CASRPRQGAYEQYF. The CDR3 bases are TGTGCCAGCAGACCTCGACAGGGGGCTTACGAGCAGTACTTC.